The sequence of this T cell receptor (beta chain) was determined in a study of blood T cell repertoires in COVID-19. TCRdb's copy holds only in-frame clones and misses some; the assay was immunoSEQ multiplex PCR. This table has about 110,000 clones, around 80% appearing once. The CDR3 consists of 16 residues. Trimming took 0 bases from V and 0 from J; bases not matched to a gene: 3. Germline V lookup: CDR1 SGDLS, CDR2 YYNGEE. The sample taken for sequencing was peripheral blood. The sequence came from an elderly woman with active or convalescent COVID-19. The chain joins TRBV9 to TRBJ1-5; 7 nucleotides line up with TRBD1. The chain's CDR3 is CASSVGTGDSNQPQHF. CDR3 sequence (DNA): TGTGCCAGCAGCGTAGGCACAGGGGATAGCAATCAGCCCCAGCATTTT.